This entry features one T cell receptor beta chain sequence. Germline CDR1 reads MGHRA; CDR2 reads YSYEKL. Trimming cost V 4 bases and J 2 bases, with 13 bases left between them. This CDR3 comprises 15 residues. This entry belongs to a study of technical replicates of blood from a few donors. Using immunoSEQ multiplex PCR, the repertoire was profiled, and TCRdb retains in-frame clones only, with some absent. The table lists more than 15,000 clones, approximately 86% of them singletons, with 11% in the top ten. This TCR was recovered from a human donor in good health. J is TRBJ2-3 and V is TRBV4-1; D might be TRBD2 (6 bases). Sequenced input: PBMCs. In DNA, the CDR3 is TGCGCCAGCAGCCTATCGCGGGGATCCACAGATACGCAGTATTTT. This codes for CASSLSRGSTDTQYF.